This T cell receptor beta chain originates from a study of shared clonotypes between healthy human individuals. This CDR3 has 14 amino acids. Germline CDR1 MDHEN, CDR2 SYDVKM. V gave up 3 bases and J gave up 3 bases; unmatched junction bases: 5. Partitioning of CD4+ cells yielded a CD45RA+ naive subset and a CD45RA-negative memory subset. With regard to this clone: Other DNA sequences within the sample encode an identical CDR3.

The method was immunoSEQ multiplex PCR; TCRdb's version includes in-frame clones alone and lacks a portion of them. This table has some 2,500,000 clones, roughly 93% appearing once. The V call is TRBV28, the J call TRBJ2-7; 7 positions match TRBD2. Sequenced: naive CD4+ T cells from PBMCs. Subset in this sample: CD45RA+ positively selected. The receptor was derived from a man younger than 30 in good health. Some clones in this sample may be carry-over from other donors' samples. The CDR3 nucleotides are TGTGCCAGCAGTTTGCGGGGGAGTCGCTACGAGCAGTACTTC. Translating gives CASSLRGSRYEQYF. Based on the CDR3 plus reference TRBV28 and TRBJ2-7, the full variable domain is DVKVTQSSRYLVKRTGEKVFLECVQDMDHENMFWYRQDPGLGLRLIYFSYDVKMKEKGDIPEGYSVSREKKERFSLILESASTNQTSMYLCASSLRGSRYEQYFGPGTRLTVT.